These T cell receptor beta chains were read from a single sample in a study of blood T cell repertoires in COVID-19. Measured with immunoSEQ multiplex PCR; TCRdb has only the in-frame clones, and not every one. The table records 140,000 to 150,000 clones, around 80% of them present only once. The sample consisted of peripheral blood. The receptors were sampled from a man between 65 and 80 years old who had recovered from COVID-19. The CDR3 runs from the conserved cysteine through the conserved F or W. The D gene is left open where the match is weak. Not every row has a clone size; where given, it reads once, few, many or a size class.

>TRBV20-1|TRBJ2-1|15|TRBD1|.
CSAIDRGKRYNEQFF
TGCAGTGCTATTGACAGGGGGAAGAGATACAATGAGCAGTTCTTC
>TRBV29-1|TRBJ1-2|11|.|.
CSVFQGYGYTF
TGCAGCGTCTTCCAGGGCTATGGCTACACCTTC
>TRBV5-1|TRBJ2-7|15|TRBD1|.
CASSSSQGAGYEQYF
TGCGCCAGCAGCTCCTCGCAGGGGGCCGGCTACGAGCAGTACTTC
>TRBV10-3|TRBJ2-7|15|TRBD2|.
CAISESAGGSYEQYF
TGTGCCATCAGTGAGTCGGCGGGAGGGTCCTACGAGCAGTACTTC
>TRBV30|TRBJ2-3|15|.|.
CAWSVQGSISNTQYF
TGTGCCTGGAGTGTCCAGGGATCAATCTCGAATACGCAGTATTTT
>TRBV18|TRBJ2-4|14|.|.
CASSLDRAKNIQYF
TGTGCCAGCTCACTAGACAGGGCCAAAAACATTCAGTACTTC
>TRBV6-2/TRBV6-3|TRBJ1-2|13|.|.
CASSYTSAGGYTF
TGTGCCAGCAGTTATACGTCTGCCGGGGGCTACACCTTC
>TRBV9|TRBJ1-2|16|TRBD1|.
CASSVGIPGTGYGYTF
TGTGCCAGCAGCGTAGGGATTCCCGGGACAGGATATGGCTACACCTTC
>TRBV10-3|TRBJ1-3|16|TRBD1|.
CAISEPRDRGGNTIYF
TGTGCCATCAGTGAGCCCCGGGACAGGGGAGGAAACACCATATATTTT
>TRBV7-2|TRBJ2-2|17|.|.
CASSSPPDSPNTGELFF
TGTGCCAGCAGCAGCCCCCCGGACAGTCCTAACACCGGGGAGCTGTTTTTT
>TRBV7-9|TRBJ2-7|15|.|.
CASSLLFAQDYEQYF
TGTGCCAGCAGCTTACTATTCGCACAGGACTACGAGCAGTACTTC
>TRBV19|TRBJ1-1|13|.|.
CASRFGGRAEAFF
TGTGCCAGTAGGTTCGGGGGGCGCGCTGAAGCTTTCTTT
>TRBV4-3|TRBJ2-5|15|.|once
CASSQGELDQETQYF
TGCGCCAGCAGCCAAGGGGAGCTAGACCAAGAGACCCAGTACTTC
>TRBV10-3|TRBJ1-1|13|.|.
CAIRGSAGTEAFF
TGTGCCATCAGGGGGTCGGCGGGCACTGAAGCTTTCTTT
>TRBV4-3|TRBJ2-3|16|.|.
CASSLTAVRATDTQYF
TGCGCCAGCAGCCTCACGGCGGTGAGGGCCACAGATACGCAGTATTTT
>TRBV10-1|TRBJ2-1|18|.|.
CASSETFSHGAFKNEQFF
TGCGCCAGCAGTGAGACCTTCTCTCATGGGGCTTTTAAAAATGAGCAGTTCTTC
>TRBV18|TRBJ2-1|17|TRBD2|.
CASSQGTSGSSYNEQFF
TGTGCCAGCTCACAAGGGACTAGCGGAAGCTCCTACAATGAGCAGTTCTTC
>TRBV10-1|TRBJ2-2|15|.|.
CASSESAGFTGELFF
TGCGCCAGCAGTGAGTCGGCAGGCTTCACCGGGGAGCTGTTTTTT
>TRBV19|TRBJ1-4|14|TRBD1|.
CASRLTGGNEKLFF
TGTGCCAGTAGGCTGACAGGGGGCAACGAAAAACTGTTTTTT
>TRBV11-2|TRBJ2-5|17|TRBD2|.
CASSSTPGRGYQETQYF
TGTGCCAGCAGCTCTACCCCCGGGAGGGGGTACCAAGAGACCCAGTACTTC
>TRBV6-5|TRBJ1-5|15|TRBD1|.
CASSYSTGTDQPQHF
TGTGCCAGCAGTTACTCGACAGGGACCGATCAGCCCCAGCATTTT
>TRBV10-3|TRBJ1-1|13|.|.
CAIKDRTNTEAFF
TGTGCCATCAAAGACAGGACCAACACTGAAGCTTTCTTT
>TRBV5-5|TRBJ2-3|15|.|.
CASSLVSTNTDTQYF
TGTGCCAGCAGCTTGGTTAGCACCAACACAGATACGCAGTATTTT
>TRBV7-8|TRBJ2-5|15|.|.
CASSLRSPPRETQYF
TGTGCCAGCAGCTTAAGATCCCCGCCGAGAGAGACCCAGTACTTC
>TRBV3-1/TRBV3-2|TRBJ1-1|15|.|.
CASSPKDVAPRGAFF
TGTGCCAGCAGCCCGAAAGACGTGGCTCCCAGGGGAGCTTTCTTT
>TRBV29-1|TRBJ2-7|13|.|.
CSVIRSTTSEQYF
TGCAGCGTTATACGGTCTACTACGTCCGAGCAGTACTTC
>TRBV3-1/TRBV3-2|TRBJ2-1|16|TRBD2|few
CASSPLGSGSYNEQFF
TGTGCCAGCAGCCCCCTGGGAAGCGGGAGTTACAATGAGCAGTTCTTC
>TRBV5-1|TRBJ2-5|16|TRBD2|.
CASSSGFSGPGETQYF
TGCGCCAGCAGCTCGGGTTTTAGCGGGCCGGGTGAGACCCAGTACTTC